Listed here is a single TCR beta chain. The record originates from a study of blood T cells in healthy people across ages. V dropped 2 bases and J dropped 5; count of bases not matched to a gene: 8. Germline loops: CDR1 SGHAT, CDR2 FQNNGV. CDR3 size: 16 residues. Extraction of total RNA produced a minimum of 5 micrograms from each sample. Together with a sample-barcoded 5' primer, a J-beta primer mix was included in a second PCR lasting roughly 6 to 12 cycles. Individual samples furnished no less than 2.5 million CDR3-containing paired-end reads apiece. TCRdb reprocessed the 5' RACE reads with MiXCR, giving one entry per CDR3 protein. The repertoire consists of 1 million to 1.2 million distinct CDR3 sequences, with roughly two fifths occurring once and the leading ten covering under 15%.

The sequenced sample was blood. The TCR comes from a man aged 18 to 30 in good health. The chain is built from TRBV11-2 and TRBJ2-1, with TRBD2 matching over 8 bases. The CDR3 DNA sequence: TGTGCCAGCAGCTTAATAGGCGGGGGGTATAACAATGAGCAGTTCTTC. This encodes CASSLIGGGYNNEQFF.